This is a list of T cell receptor beta chains from one sample in a study of vaccination and CD4 T cells after COVID-19. These receptors have no identified antigens. TCRdb analysed the PCR reads with MiXCR anew, one entry per CDR3 protein. Of about 18,000 distinct CDR3 sequences listed, roughly 49% are singletons. The sequenced sample was CD4+ T cells from blood, cultured in vitro, obtained about 7 months after SARS-CoV-2 vaccination. The receptors stem from a human donor who had recovered from COVID-19. Both conserved end residues are part of each CDR3. D genes are given only for firm matches. Not all rows give a size; the values are once, few, many and, for expanded clones, a class.

J	size	D	V	CDR3	DNA
TRBJ1-1	-	-	TRBV20-1	CSARPSGGTEAFF	TGCAGTGCTAGACCCTCCGGGGGCACTGAAGCTTTCTTT
TRBJ1-5	-	-	TRBV15	CATSRVGDQPQHF	TGTGCCACCAGCAGAGTGGGGGATCAGCCCCAGCATTTT
TRBJ1-1	-	-	TRBV12-3/TRBV12-4	CASSSDRNTEAFF	TGTGCCAGCAGTTCCGACAGGAACACTGAAGCTTTCTTT
TRBJ1-1	-	-	TRBV4-2	CASSQGGAPEAFF	TGTGCCAGCAGCCAAGGGGGGGCGCCTGAAGCTTTCTTT
TRBJ2-5	-	TRBD1	TRBV5-1	CASSFGQGTQQETQYF	TGCGCCAGCAGCTTCGGACAGGGGACCCAACAAGAGACCCAGTACTTC
TRBJ2-1	-	TRBD2	TRBV11-3	CASSFSSGGGENEQFF	TGTGCCAGCAGCTTCTCTTCTGGCGGGGGTGAGAATGAGCAGTTCTTC
TRBJ1-2	medium-sized	-	TRBV20-1	CSARDQTNYGYTF	TGCAGTGCTAGAGACCAGACTAACTATGGCTACACCTTC
TRBJ1-1	-	TRBD1	TRBV7-8	CASSLHGTGITEAFF	TGTGCCAGCAGTTTGCATGGGACAGGGATAACTGAAGCTTTCTTT
TRBJ2-5	few	TRBD2	TRBV7-6	CASSRSGGVETQYF	TGTGCCAGCAGCCGAAGCGGGGGTGTGGAGACCCAGTACTTC
TRBJ1-5	-	-	TRBV4-2	CASSQDGGGPQHF	TGTGCCAGCAGCCAAGATGGGGGAGGGCCCCAGCATTTT
TRBJ1-4	-	-	TRBV27	CASSSSWGDKKLFF	TGTGCCAGCAGTTCCTCATGGGGGGATAAAAAACTGTTTTTT
TRBJ2-3	few	TRBD2	TRBV7-2	CASRVAGGRADTQYF	TGTGCCAGCAGGGTAGCGGGAGGAAGGGCAGATACGCAGTATTTT
TRBJ2-5	-	TRBD1	TRBV6-5	CASSRGTGGLKTQYF	TGTGCCAGCAGTCGAGGGACAGGGGGTTTGAAGACCCAGTACTTC
TRBJ1-5	few	-	TRBV21-1	CASSNVRTENQPQHF	TGTGCCAGCAGCAACGTAAGGACGGAAAATCAGCCCCAGCATTTT
TRBJ2-7	once	-	TRBV14	CASSRPGFPYEQYF	TGTGCCAGCAGCAGGCCTGGTTTTCCCTACGAGCAGTACTTC
TRBJ2-7	-	TRBD1	TRBV19	CASSTGQGPYEQYF	TGTGCCAGTAGTACCGGACAGGGCCCCTACGAGCAGTACTTC
TRBJ2-7	-	TRBD2	TRBV7-2	CASSPMGLAGTYEQYF	TGTGCCAGCAGCCCCATGGGACTAGCGGGAACCTACGAGCAGTACTTC
TRBJ1-5	-	-	TRBV19	CASSPGTRYQPQHF	TGTGCCAGTAGCCCAGGGACTAGGTATCAGCCCCAGCATTTT
TRBJ1-2	-	-	TRBV20-1	CSARHTPGYTF	TGCAGTGCTAGACATACCCCAGGCTACACCTTC
TRBJ2-3	-	TRBD2	TRBV20-1	CSAAGLAGGPFVSTDTQYF	TGCAGTGCCGCCGGACTAGCGGGGGGGCCGTTCGTGAGCACAGATACGCAGTATTTT
TRBJ1-3	-	-	TRBV2	CASSRNGNTIYF	TGTGCCAGCAGCAGGAATGGAAACACCATATATTTT
TRBJ1-2	-	TRBD1	TRBV25-1	CASHPSPGQGAEDYGYTF	TGTGCCAGTCACCCCAGTCCGGGACAGGGGGCGGAGGACTATGGCTACACCTTC
TRBJ2-3	few	TRBD2	TRBV7-2	CASSLFPSGKGTDTQYF	TGTGCCAGCAGCTTATTCCCTAGCGGGAAAGGCACAGATACGCAGTATTTT
TRBJ2-5	few	TRBD2	TRBV7-7	CASSFAGGAGTQYF	TGTGCTAGCAGCTTTGCCGGGGGGGCCGGGACCCAGTACTTC
TRBJ2-1	-	-	TRBV27	CASSFGGGNNEQFF	TGTGCCAGCAGTTTTGGGGGCGGAAACAATGAGCAGTTCTTC
TRBJ1-2	-	TRBD1	TRBV28	CASSPSGTELLNYGYTF	TGTGCCAGCAGTCCGTCCGGGACAGAACTCCTTAACTATGGCTACACCTTC
TRBJ1-6	few	TRBD1	TRBV30	CAWSGGTAYNSPLHF	TGTGCCTGGAGTGGGGGGACAGCCTATAATTCACCCCTCCACTTT
TRBJ1-2	-	TRBD1	TRBV24-1	CATSDGGTGPNVYGYTF	TGTGCCACCAGTGACGGGGGGACAGGACCAAACGTTTATGGCTACACCTTC
TRBJ1-2	few	-	TRBV6-1	CASSPGTGRSGYTF	TGTGCCAGCAGTCCAGGCACGGGTCGGAGTGGCTACACCTTC
TRBJ2-1	-	TRBD2	TRBV20-1	CSAAPGGYNEQFF	TGCAGTGCTGCGCCGGGAGGGTACAATGAGCAGTTCTTC
TRBJ2-2	few	-	TRBV7-2	CASSSVNTGELFF	TGTGCCAGCAGCTCGGTGAACACCGGGGAGCTGTTTTTT
TRBJ1-2	-	-	TRBV6-5	CASSFVGGAEGYTF	TGTGCCAGCAGTTTCGTCGGGGGGGCGGAGGGCTACACCTTC
TRBJ2-5	few	-	TRBV6-1	CASSRSSVETQYF	TGTGCCAGCAGCCGCTCTAGCGTCGAGACCCAGTACTTC
TRBJ2-1	-	TRBD2	TRBV2	CASSPSGGAANEQFF	TGTGCCAGCAGTCCTAGCGGGGGGGCCGCCAATGAGCAGTTCTTC
TRBJ1-6	few	-	TRBV20-1	CSALDRPDAPLHF	TGCAGTGCTTTAGACAGGCCGGACGCACCCCTCCACTTT
TRBJ2-7	once	-	TRBV6-9	CAISARDSSSYEQYF	TGTGCCATCAGCGCGCGGGACTCCAGCTCCTACGAGCAGTACTTC
TRBJ1-1	large	-	TRBV11-3	CASSASSYVEAFF	TGTGCCAGCAGCGCCAGTAGCTATGTTGAAGCTTTCTTT
TRBJ1-3	few	-	TRBV20-1	CSASGVAAIYF	TGCAGTGCTAGCGGGGTAGCCGCCATATATTTT
TRBJ2-3	-	-	TRBV7-9	CASSREVADTQYF	TGTGCCAGCAGCCGCGAAGTGGCAGATACGCAGTATTTT
TRBJ1-2	few	-	TRBV4-1	CASSQDYDYGYTF	TGCGCCAGCAGCCAAGATTACGACTATGGCTACACCTTC
TRBJ2-7	-	-	TRBV20-1	CSAGPPGDSYEQYF	TGCAGTGCTGGACCCCCGGGGGACTCCTACGAGCAGTACTTC
TRBJ2-3	few	TRBD1	TRBV24-1	CATSEGGQGGSPSTDTQYF	TGTGCCACCAGTGAGGGGGGACAGGGGGGATCCCCATCTACAGATACGCAGTATTTT